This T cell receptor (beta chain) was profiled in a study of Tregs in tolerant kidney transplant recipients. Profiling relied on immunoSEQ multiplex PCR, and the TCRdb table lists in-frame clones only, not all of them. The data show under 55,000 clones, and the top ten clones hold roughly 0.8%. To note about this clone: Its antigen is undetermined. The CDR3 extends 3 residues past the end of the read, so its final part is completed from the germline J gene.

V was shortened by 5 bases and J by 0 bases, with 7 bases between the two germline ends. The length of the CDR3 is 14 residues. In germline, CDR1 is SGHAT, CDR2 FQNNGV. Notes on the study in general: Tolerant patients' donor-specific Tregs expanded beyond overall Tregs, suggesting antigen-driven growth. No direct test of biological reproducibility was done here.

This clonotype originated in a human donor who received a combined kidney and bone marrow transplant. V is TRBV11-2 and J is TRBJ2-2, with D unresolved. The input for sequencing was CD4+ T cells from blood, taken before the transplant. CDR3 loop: CASSPDSNTGELFF. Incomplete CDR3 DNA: TGTGCCAGCAGCCCTGACTCGAACACCGGGGAG.